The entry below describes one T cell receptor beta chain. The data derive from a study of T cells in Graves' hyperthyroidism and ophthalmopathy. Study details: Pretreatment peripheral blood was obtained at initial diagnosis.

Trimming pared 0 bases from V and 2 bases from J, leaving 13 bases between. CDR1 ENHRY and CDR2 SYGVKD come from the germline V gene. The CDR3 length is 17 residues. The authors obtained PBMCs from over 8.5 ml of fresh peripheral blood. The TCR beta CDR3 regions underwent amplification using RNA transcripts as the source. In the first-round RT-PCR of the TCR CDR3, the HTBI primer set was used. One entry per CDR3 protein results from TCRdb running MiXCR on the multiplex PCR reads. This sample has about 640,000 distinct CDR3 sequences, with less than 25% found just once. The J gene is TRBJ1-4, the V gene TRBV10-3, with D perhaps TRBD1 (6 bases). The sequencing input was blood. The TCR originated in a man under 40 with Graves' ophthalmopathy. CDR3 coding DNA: TGTGCCATCAGTGAGTCGGGCGGGGGCATCACTAATGAAAAACTGTTTTTT. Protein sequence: CAISESGGGITNEKLFF.